This T cell receptor (beta chain) was captured in a study of cytomegalovirus exposure and HLA in healthy donors. Findings and limits, study-wide: Researchers counted roughly 150 TCR beta chains as cytomegalovirus-associated. Reported results showed that the classifier diagnosed cytomegalovirus status with high specificity and sensitivity. Within the 120 or so validation repertoires, first-cohort TCR clusters tended to co-occur, according to a later analysis.

Germline V gene lookup returns CDR1 MNHEY and CDR2 SMNVEV (reference sequence). V shed 3 bases and J shed 3 bases, with 21 bases lying between them. The CDR3 runs to 17 residues. This clone has only one observation. What it binds is unknown. TCRdb's table, derived via immunoSEQ multiplex PCR, lists solely in-frame clones and lacks some. This sample has under 400,000 clones, with approximately 91% found just once. The donors belonged to the roughly 110-subject validation cohort, separate from the approximately 700-subject first cohort. The chain is built from TRBV27 and TRBJ2-7; D remains unclear. Sequencing input: PBMCs. This TCR was recovered from a man aged 25 to 45 in good health and CMV-seronegative. The CDR3 region has the DNA TGTGCCAGCAGTTTGCAGAGCGTTACGAGTCGGATCTACGAGCAGTACTTC. Amino acids: CASSLQSVTSRIYEQYF.